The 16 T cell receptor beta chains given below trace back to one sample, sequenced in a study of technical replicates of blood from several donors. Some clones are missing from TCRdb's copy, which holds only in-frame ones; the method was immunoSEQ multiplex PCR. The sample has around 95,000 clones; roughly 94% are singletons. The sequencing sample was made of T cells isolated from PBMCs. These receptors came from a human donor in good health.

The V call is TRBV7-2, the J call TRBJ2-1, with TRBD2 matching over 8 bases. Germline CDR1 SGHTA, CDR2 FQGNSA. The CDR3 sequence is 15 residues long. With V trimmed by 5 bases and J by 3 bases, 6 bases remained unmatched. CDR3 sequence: CASSPAGERYNEQFF. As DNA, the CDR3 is TGTGCCAGCAGCCCAGCGGGAGAACGCTACAATGAGCAGTTCTTC.

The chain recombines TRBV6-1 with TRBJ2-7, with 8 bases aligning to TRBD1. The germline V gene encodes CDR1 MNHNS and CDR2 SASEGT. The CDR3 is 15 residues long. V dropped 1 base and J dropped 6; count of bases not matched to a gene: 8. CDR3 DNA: TGTGCCAGCAGTGAAGTCAACCAGGGGGCGCGCGAGCAGTACTTC. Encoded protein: CASSEVNQGAREQYF.

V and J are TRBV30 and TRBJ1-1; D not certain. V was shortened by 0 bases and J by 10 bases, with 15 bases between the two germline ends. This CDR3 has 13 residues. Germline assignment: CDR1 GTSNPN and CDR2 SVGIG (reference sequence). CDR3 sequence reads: CAWSVQSPGVAFF. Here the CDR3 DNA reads TGTGCCTGGAGTGTACAGAGTCCCGGGGTAGCTTTCTTT.

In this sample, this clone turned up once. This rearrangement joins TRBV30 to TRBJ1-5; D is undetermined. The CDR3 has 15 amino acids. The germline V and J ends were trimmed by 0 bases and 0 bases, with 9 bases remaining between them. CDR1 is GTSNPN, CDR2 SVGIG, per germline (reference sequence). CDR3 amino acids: CAWSVLGDSNQPQHF. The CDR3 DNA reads TGTGCCTGGAGTGTACTTGGAGATAGCAATCAGCCCCAGCATTTT.

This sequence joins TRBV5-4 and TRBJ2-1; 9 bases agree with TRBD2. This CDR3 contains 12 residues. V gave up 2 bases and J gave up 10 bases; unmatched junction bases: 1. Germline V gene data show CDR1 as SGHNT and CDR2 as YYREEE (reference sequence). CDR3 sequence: CASSLGLAEQFF. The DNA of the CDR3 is TGTGCCAGCAGCTTAGGACTAGCGGAGCAGTTCTTC.

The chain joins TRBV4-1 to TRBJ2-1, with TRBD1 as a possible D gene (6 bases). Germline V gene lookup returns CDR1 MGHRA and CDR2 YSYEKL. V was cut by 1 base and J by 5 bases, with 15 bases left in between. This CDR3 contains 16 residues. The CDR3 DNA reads TGCGCCAGCAGCCAAGTTATTGGCCAGGGGCACAATGAGCAGTTCTTC. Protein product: CASSQVIGQGHNEQFF.

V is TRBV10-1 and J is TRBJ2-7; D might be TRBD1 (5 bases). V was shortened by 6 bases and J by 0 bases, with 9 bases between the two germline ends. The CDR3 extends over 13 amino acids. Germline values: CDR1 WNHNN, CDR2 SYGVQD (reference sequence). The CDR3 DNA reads TGCGCCAGCAGGTCGGACAACTCCTACGAGCAGTACTTC. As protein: CASRSDNSYEQYF.

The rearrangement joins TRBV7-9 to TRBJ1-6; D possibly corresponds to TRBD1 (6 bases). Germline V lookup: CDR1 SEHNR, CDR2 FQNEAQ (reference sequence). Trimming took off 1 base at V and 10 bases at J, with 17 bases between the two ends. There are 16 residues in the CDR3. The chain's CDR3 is CASSLGDAGVRSPLHF. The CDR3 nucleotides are TGTGCCAGCAGCTTAGGCGATGCAGGGGTGAGGTCACCCCTCCACTTT. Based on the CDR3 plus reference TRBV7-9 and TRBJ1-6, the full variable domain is DTGVSQNPRHKITKRGQNVTFRCDPISEHNRLYWYRQTLGQGPEFLTYFQNEAQLEKSRLLSDRFSAERPKGSFSTLEIQRTEQGDSAMYLCASSLGDAGVRSPLHFGNGTRLTVT.

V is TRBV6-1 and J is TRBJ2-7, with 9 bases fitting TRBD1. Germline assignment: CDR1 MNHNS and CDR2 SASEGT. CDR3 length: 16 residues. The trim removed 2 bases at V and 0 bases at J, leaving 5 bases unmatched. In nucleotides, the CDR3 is TGTGCCAGCAGTGAACGCGACAGGGGGGGCTCCTACGAGCAGTACTTC. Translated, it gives CASSERDRGGSYEQYF.

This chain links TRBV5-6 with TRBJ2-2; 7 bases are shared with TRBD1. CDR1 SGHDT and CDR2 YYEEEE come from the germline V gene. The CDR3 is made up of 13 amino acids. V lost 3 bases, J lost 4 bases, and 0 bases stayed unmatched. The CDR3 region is CASSWTGTGELFF. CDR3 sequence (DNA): TGTGCCAGCAGCTGGACAGGCACCGGGGAGCTGTTTTTT.

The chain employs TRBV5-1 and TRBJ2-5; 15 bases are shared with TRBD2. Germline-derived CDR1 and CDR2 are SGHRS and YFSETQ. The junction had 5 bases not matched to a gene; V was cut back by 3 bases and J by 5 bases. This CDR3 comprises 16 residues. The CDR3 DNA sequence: TGCGCCAGCAGCTGGGGACTAGCGGGAGGTTCCGAGACCCAGTACTTC. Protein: CASSWGLAGGSETQYF.

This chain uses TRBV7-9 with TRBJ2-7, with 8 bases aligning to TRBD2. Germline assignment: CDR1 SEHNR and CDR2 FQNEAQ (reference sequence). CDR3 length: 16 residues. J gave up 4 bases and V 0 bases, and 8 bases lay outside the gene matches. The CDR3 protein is CASSLAQGLGQYEQYF. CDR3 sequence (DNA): TGTGCCAGCAGCTTAGCGCAGGGACTAGGACAATACGAGCAGTACTTC.

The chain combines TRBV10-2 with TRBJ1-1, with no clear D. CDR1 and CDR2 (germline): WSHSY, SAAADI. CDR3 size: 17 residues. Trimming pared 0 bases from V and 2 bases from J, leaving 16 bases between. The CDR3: CASSESRRVGNNTEAFF. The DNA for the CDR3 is TGCGCCAGCAGTGAGTCTCGGCGGGTTGGAAATAACACTGAAGCTTTCTTT.

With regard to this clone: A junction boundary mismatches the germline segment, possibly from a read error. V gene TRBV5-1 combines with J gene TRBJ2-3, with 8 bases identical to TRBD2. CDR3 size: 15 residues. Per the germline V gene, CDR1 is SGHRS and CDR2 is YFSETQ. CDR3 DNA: TGCGCCAGCAGCTTAAGAGCGGGAGAAGTTGATACGCAGTGTTTT. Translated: CASSLRAGEVDTQCF.

The CDR3 coding sequence is TGTGCCTGGAGTGTAAAGGGGTGGAGACAGGGGATTGTTAGGCTGGAAAAACTGTTTTTT. Protein sequence: CAWSVKGWRQGIVRLEKLFF. The V gene is TRBV30, the J gene TRBJ1-4; 8 nucleotides agree with TRBD1. The CDR3 consists of 20 residues. Germline V gene data show CDR1 as GTSNPN and CDR2 as SVGIG (reference sequence). With 0 bases clipped from V and 8 bases from J, the junction kept 23 bases outside the gene matches.

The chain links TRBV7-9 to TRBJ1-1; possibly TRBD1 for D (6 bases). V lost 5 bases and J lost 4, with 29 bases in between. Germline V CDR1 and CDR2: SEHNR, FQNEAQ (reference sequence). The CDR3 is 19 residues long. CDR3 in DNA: TGTGCCAGCAGCCCCGGTAATTTTTTTCGTACAGGGCCAAGCACTGAAGCTTTCTTT. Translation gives CASSPGNFFRTGPSTEAFF.